This is a list of T cell receptor beta chains from one sample in a study of blood T cell repertoires in COVID-19. The protocol was immunoSEQ multiplex PCR, while the TCRdb copy is restricted to in-frame clones and leaves out a portion. The sample carries about 240,000 clones, around 89% recorded once. Sequencing used PBMCs or T cells enriched from blood (not recorded which). These receptors were obtained from a man between 35 and 55 years old who had recovered from COVID-19. CDR3s include the opening cysteine and the closing phenylalanine or tryptophan. The D gene is left open where the match is weak. The size entry is marked missing in some rows and otherwise reads once, few, many or a size class.

size	D	V	J	DNA	CDR3
NA	TRBD1	TRBV6-1	TRBJ1-5	TGTGCCAGCAGAGAAGACAGGGGGCGCCTCAATCAGCCCCAGCATTTT	CASREDRGRLNQPQHF
NA	NA	TRBV6-5	TRBJ1-2	TGTGCCAGCAGCTCGAGACAGGAGCTTAACTATGGCTACACCTTC	CASSSRQELNYGYTF
NA	TRBD1	TRBV11-1	TRBJ1-1	TGTGCCAGCAGCTTGGGACAGATAGAAGCTTTCTTT	CASSLGQIEAFF
NA	NA	TRBV9	TRBJ2-5	TGTGCCAGCAGCGTAGCGCCAGTACAAGAGACCCAGTACTTC	CASSVAPVQETQYF
NA	NA	TRBV5-1	TRBJ2-7	TGCGCCAGCAGCTTGACAGTAACCTACGAGCAGTACTTC	CASSLTVTYEQYF
NA	NA	TRBV9	TRBJ1-6	TGTGCCAGCAGCGTAGACGGAGTTTATAATTCACCCCTCCACTTT	CASSVDGVYNSPLHF
NA	NA	TRBV9	TRBJ1-1	TGTGCCAGCAGCCTCCTACGGGGTCGCACTGAAGCTTTCTTT	CASSLLRGRTEAFF
NA	TRBD2	TRBV30	TRBJ2-7	TGTGCCTGGAGTGTAAGACTAGCGAACTACGAGCAGTACTTC	CAWSVRLANYEQYF
NA	TRBD1	TRBV2	TRBJ1-6	TGTGCCAGCAGCGCGGGACAGGCGAATAATTCACCCCTCCACTTT	CASSAGQANNSPLHF
NA	TRBD2	TRBV4-1	TRBJ2-5	TGCGCCAGCAGCCAAGATGGCGGGAGCTCCGAAGAGACCCAGTACTTC	CASSQDGGSSEETQYF
NA	TRBD2	TRBV3-1/TRBV3-2	TRBJ2-3	TGTGCCAGCAGCCAGTTTGCGGGGGGAAACACAGATACGCAGTATTTT	CASSQFAGGNTDTQYF
few	TRBD2	TRBV11-3	TRBJ2-5	TGTGCCAGCAGCTTAGATGGACTAGCGGAAGAGACCCAGTACTTC	CASSLDGLAEETQYF
NA	TRBD2	TRBV14	TRBJ2-1	TGTGCCAGCAGCCAAGTAGGGAGCGGGAGGGGATACAATGAGCAGTTCTTC	CASSQVGSGRGYNEQFF
NA	TRBD2	TRBV7-2	TRBJ2-3	TGTGCCAGCAGCTGGACCGGGACTAGCTTATTAGATACGCAGTATTTT	CASSWTGTSLLDTQYF
once	TRBD1	TRBV7-2	TRBJ1-1	TGTGCCAGCAGCCCCCCAGCCCTTTCGAACCGGGACAGGGTTGTTGAAGCTTTCTTT	CASSPPALSNRDRVVEAFF
NA	TRBD1	TRBV19	TRBJ2-7	TGTGCCAGTAGGGGGGACCCGGGACAGGGGATAACTGAGCAGTACTTC	CASRGDPGQGITEQYF
NA	NA	TRBV5-1	TRBJ2-5	TGCGCCAGCAGCTTGGCCGTTGAGACCCAGTACTTC	CASSLAVETQYF
few	TRBD2	TRBV7-6	TRBJ2-1	TGTGCCAGCAGCTCAGAGATAGCGGGAGTGATTTCGAATGAGCAGTTCTTC	CASSSEIAGVISNEQFF
once	NA	TRBV11-3	TRBJ2-5	TGTGCCAGCAGCTTGACAGGAGTTGGAGAGACCCAGTACTTC	CASSLTGVGETQYF
NA	TRBD1	TRBV27	TRBJ2-7	TGTGCCAGCAGTTTCTACAGGGGGCTCTACGAGCAGTACTTC	CASSFYRGLYEQYF
NA	TRBD2	TRBV30	TRBJ2-1	TGTGCCTGGAGCGGGACTAGCGCTCAGGAGCAGTTCTTC	CAWSGTSAQEQFF